This T cell receptor (beta chain) was sequenced in a study of T cell repertoires in cytomegalovirus infection. Study at large: CMV epitopes, recently identified HLA-C-restricted and well-studied HLA-B-restricted, were used. The public TCR beta signatures pointed to both CMV infection and matching HLA type.

Concerning this clonotype: Antigen unknown.

This CDR3 comprises 13 residues. Germline lookup yields CDR1 SEHNR and CDR2 FQNEAQ (reference sequence). V shed 6 bases and J shed 4 bases, with 13 bases lying between them. Study results and limitations: Cumulative frequency of public TCR beta families picked out carriers of CMV plus the relevant HLA. CMV-specific TCR beta clonotypes restricted by HLA-C dominated the ex vivo response.

TCRdb analysed the reads with MiXCR anew, one entry per CDR3 protein. The sample lists around 750,000 distinct CDR3 sequences, 32% occurring once. The sequencing here drew on cultured CD8+ T cells from PBMCs, taken from culture after CMV antigen stimulation. J is TRBJ2-7 and V is TRBV7-9; perhaps TRBD1 as D (5 bases). The source of this sequence is a human donor in good health (CMV status not recorded). Some clones in this sample may be carry-over from other donors' samples. The CDR3 spells CASSSGSNYEQYV. The CDR3 DNA follows: TGTGCCAGCAGTTCAGGGTCAAATTACGAGCAGTACGTC.